Following are 9 T cell receptor beta chains from one sample sequenced in a study of T cell repertoires in cytomegalovirus infection (dated by TCRdb to the late 2010s). These receptors' targets are unknown. The sequencing machine was an Illumina HiSeq 1500. TCRdb reprocessed the public reads (quality trimming at Q25 with fastp, clone calling with MiXCR) and kept in-frame beta chains. A single entry per CDR3 protein holds the most common genes and DNA from its merged rows. A total of 650,000 to 900,000 distinct CDR3 sequences appear in this sample, roughly 33% of them only once. Together, the top ten hold around 12% of the sample. The treatment or condition label corresponds to: in vitro stimulation with specific CMV peptide epitopes to enrich CMV-specific T cells. Sequenced material: cultured CD8+ T cells from PBMCs, taken from culture after CMV antigen stimulation. These receptors all stem from a human donor in good health (CMV status not recorded). Some clones in this sample may be carry-over from other donors' samples.

This clonotype has a handful of counts. The chain recombines TRBV4-1 with TRBJ1-3; 8 positions agree with TRBD1. The CDR3 runs 18 residues. Germline lookup yields CDR1 MGHRA and CDR2 YSYEKL. Unmatched junction bases numbered 10, after V lost 3 bases and J lost 0 bases. Here the CDR3 reads CASSQETGQGRSGNTIYF. The CDR3 nucleotides read TGCGCCAGCAGCCAGGAGACAGGACAGGGCCGCTCTGGAAACACCATATATTTT.

This clonotype was seen a few times. CDR3 DNA: TGTGCTAGTGGTTTTCTCCTCAATGAGCAGTTCTTC. This translates into CASGFLLNEQFF. The chain couples TRBV12-5 to TRBJ2-1; D uncertain. V lost 3 bases and J 6 bases, leaving 6 bases between the germline ends. The CDR3 totals 12 residues. Germline CDR1 LGHNT, CDR2 FRNRAP. Full variable domain (remainder filled in from reference TRBV12-5 and TRBJ2-1): DARVTQTPRHKVTEMGQEVTMRCQPILGHNTVFWYRQTMMQGLELLAYFRNRAPLDDSGMPKDRFSAEMPDATLATLKIQPSEPRDSAVYFCASGFLLNEQFFGPGTRLTVL.

In this sample, this clonotype turned up a few times. The chain employs TRBV27 and TRBJ2-1, with D perhaps assigned TRBD1 or TRBD2 (6 bases each). The CDR3 totals 13 residues. V was trimmed by 4 bases and J by 7 bases, leaving 11 bases between them. From germline, CDR1 is MNHEY and CDR2 SMNVEV (reference sequence). CDR3 residues: CASSWGAGNEQFF. CDR3 bases: TGTGCCAGCAGTTGGGGGGCAGGGAATGAGCAGTTCTTC.

J is TRBJ2-3 and V is TRBV4-1, with D possibly matching TRBD2 (5 bases). This CDR3 has 17 residues. Germline CDR1 is MGHRA and CDR2 is YSYEKL. Trimming cost V 1 base and J 0 bases, with 14 bases left between them. CDR3 in DNA: TGCGCCAGCAGCCAAGGCGGGCCGACCGATAGCACAGATACGCAGTATTTT. This codes for CASSQGGPTDSTDTQYF.

Details on this clonotype: A much bigger clone sits one base away, suggesting this may be a read error. The rearrangement joins TRBV12-5 to TRBJ2-3; a possible D gene is TRBD2 (6 bases). This CDR3 is 18 amino acids long. The germline V gene has CDR1 LGHNT and CDR2 FRNRAP. Trimming removed 3 bases at V and 5 bases at J, with 24 bases between. The CDR3 spells CASGFTPIPGGVGDTQYF. CDR3 in DNA: TGTGCTAGTGGTTTCACCCCCATCCCCGGCGGGGTGGGAGATACGCAGTATTTT. The variable domain in full, completed from reference TRBV12-5 and TRBJ2-3, reads DARVTQTPRHKVTEMGQEVTMRCQPILGHNTVFWYRQTMMQGLELLAYFRNRAPLDDSGMPKDRFSAEMPDATLATLKIQPSEPRDSAVYFCASGFTPIPGGVGDTQYFGPGTRLTVL.

This clonotype appeared many times. The chain combines TRBV7-8 with TRBJ2-5; no clear D. Germline-derived CDR1 and CDR2 are SGHVS and FQNEAQ. There are 12 residues in the CDR3. V was trimmed by 6 bases and J by 0 bases, leaving 5 bases between them. This CDR3 is CASRLYQETQYF. The CDR3 coding sequence is TGTGCCAGCAGGTTGTACCAAGAGACCCAGTACTTC.

The chain recombines TRBV5-1 with TRBJ1-2, with no clear D. In germline, CDR1 is SGHRS, CDR2 YFSETQ. This CDR3 has 14 residues. V was clipped by 0 bases and J by 4 bases, with 10 bases between them. The CDR3 coding sequence is TGCGCCAGCAGCTTGGATGAAGCCCGCTATGGCTACACCTTC. Protein product: CASSLDEARYGYTF.

This clonotype has more than one count but fewer than ten. The chain couples TRBV20-1 to TRBJ1-5; D is unresolved. CDR1 is DFQATT, CDR2 SNEGSKA, per germline (reference sequence). CDR3 length: 17 residues. Trimming took 1 base from V and 5 from J, leaving 21 bases between them. CDR3 in DNA: TGCAGTGCTAGAGGCCCCGAGCCTCTTGCAGTGGATCAGCCCCAGCATTTT. Residues: CSARGPEPLAVDQPQHF.

Note on this clonotype: The CDR3 does not close with the conserved phenylalanine or tryptophan, likely indicating a read error. The chain joins TRBV7-9 to TRBJ2-5, with TRBD2 matching 15 bases. The trim removed 1 base at V and 2 bases at J, leaving 14 bases unmatched. CDR1 SEHNR and CDR2 FQNEAQ come from the germline V gene (reference sequence). This CDR3 region has 21 residues. The CDR3 region is CASSLGDPGLAGGPYQETQYS. The DNA of the CDR3 is TGTGCCAGCAGCTTAGGAGATCCGGGACTAGCGGGGGGACCCTATCAAGAGACCCAGTACTCC.